This T cell receptor beta chain derives from a study of early T cells in non-severe SARS-CoV-2 infection. Study at large: RNA in bulk from unsorted whole blood was sequenced, and chains were unpaired. Study observations and caveats: Clonotype matching in VDJdb favored anti-spike CD8 responses and did not capture private and CD4 specificities.

This clonotype has a count of ten or more. What it recognizes is unknown. Molecules of cDNA were individually given unique molecular identifiers that were attached to them. TCRdb called the 5' RACE reads again in MiXCR, with one record for every CDR3 protein. The table includes about 44,000 distinct CDR3 sequences, roughly 6% detected once. This clonotype was obtained from an adult who was a healthcare worker with PCR-confirmed SARS-CoV-2 infection or an uninfected control (not recorded which). The sequenced sample consisted of whole blood.

This chain's CDR3 is CASKSPGNTIYF. CDR3 nucleotides: TGTGCCAGCAAGTCCCCTGGAAACACCATATATTTT. The chain is built from TRBV6-6 and TRBJ1-3; D not certain. There are 12 residues in the CDR3. Germline V lookup: CDR1 MNHNY, CDR2 SVGAGI (reference sequence). Trimming left V 7 bases short and J 2 bases short, with 6 bases between.